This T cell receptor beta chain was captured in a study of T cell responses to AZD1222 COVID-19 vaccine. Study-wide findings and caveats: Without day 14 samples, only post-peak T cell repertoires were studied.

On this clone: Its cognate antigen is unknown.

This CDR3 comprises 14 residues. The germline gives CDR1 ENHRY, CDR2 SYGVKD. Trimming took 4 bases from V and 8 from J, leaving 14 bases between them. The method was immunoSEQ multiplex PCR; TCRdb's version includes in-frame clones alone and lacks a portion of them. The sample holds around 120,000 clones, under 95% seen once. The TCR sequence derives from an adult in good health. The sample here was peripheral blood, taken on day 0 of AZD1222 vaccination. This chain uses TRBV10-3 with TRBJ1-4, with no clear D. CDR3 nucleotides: TGTGCCATCAGTGCGGCAGAGGGCACCGAAAAACTGTTTTTT. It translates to CAISAAEGTEKLFF.